Listed below are T cell receptor beta chains from one sample, sequenced in a study of shared clonotypes between healthy human individuals. Assay used: immunoSEQ multiplex PCR; TCRdb lists only in-frame clones, some missing. Here the sample spans roughly 1,500,000 clones, approximately 98% being singletons. Sequenced material: naive CD4+ T cells sorted from blood. Receptors originate from a young man in good health. CDR3s include the opening cysteine and the closing phenylalanine or tryptophan. D genes are given only for firm matches. Some rows have no size entry. The others give once, few or many, or a class for an expanded clone.

abundance,v_gene,j_gene,d_gene,CDR3nt,CDR3aa
-,TRBV5-1,TRBJ1-1,-,TGCGCCAGCAGCCCAACAGGGAACACTGAAGCTTTCTTT,CASSPTGNTEAFF
-,TRBV6-1,TRBJ2-1,-,TGTGCCAGCAGTGCTCCGAATAGGGGGAGGCCCAAGAGCTCCTACAATGAGCAGTTCTTC,CASSAPNRGRPKSSYNEQFF
-,TRBV25-1,TRBJ2-3,-,TGTGCCAGCAGTGCTCTAAGCACAGATACGCAGTATTTT,CASSALSTDTQYF
-,TRBV18,TRBJ2-1,TRBD2,TGTGCCAGCTCACCAGGACTAGCGGGAGGAAATGAGCAGTTCTTC,CASSPGLAGGNEQFF
once,TRBV9,TRBJ2-2,-,TGTGCCAGCTCCCCAGGGGCCGGGGAGCTGTTTTTT,CASSPGAGELFF
-,TRBV2,TRBJ2-2,-,TGTGCCAGCAGCGGCACAATAACGAACACCGGGGAGCTGTTTTTT,CASSGTITNTGELFF
-,TRBV28,TRBJ1-5,-,TGTGCCAGCAGTTTATCCCAGGGCTATCAGCCCCAGCATTTT,CASSLSQGYQPQHF
-,TRBV7-2,TRBJ2-3,-,TGTGCCAGCAGCCCCAGAGGGAAAGTCACAGATACGCAGTATTTT,CASSPRGKVTDTQYF
once,TRBV28,TRBJ1-5,TRBD1,TGTGCCAGCGGGCCAGGGGGCCGGCAGCCCCAGCATTTT,CASGPGGRQPQHF
-,TRBV7-2,TRBJ1-5,TRBD1,TGTGCCAGCAGCTCCCGACAGGGCGGTCAGCCCCAGCATTTT,CASSSRQGGQPQHF
-,TRBV19,TRBJ1-5,-,TGTGCCAGTAGTTCCTCTCTATATCAGCCCCAGCATTTT,CASSSSLYQPQHF
-,TRBV19,TRBJ1-4,-,TGTGCCAGTAGTATCTCCGGGGGCGAAGAAAAACTGTTTTTT,CASSISGGEEKLFF
once,TRBV7-9,TRBJ2-3,TRBD2,TGTGCCAGCAGCTTAGGAAAGGCTAGCGGGAGTCGTGGCACAGATACGCAGTATTTT,CASSLGKASGSRGTDTQYF
-,TRBV18,TRBJ2-1,TRBD2,TGTGCCAGCTCACCGACGCAAAGGCAGGGGACGCGGGAGGCCAACAATGAGCAGTTCTTC,CASSPTQRQGTREANNEQFF
-,TRBV7-2,TRBJ2-1,-,TGTGCCAGCAGCTTAGTGCTGAACTACAATGAGCAGTTCTTC,CASSLVLNYNEQFF
-,TRBV19,TRBJ2-5,-,TGTGCCAGCAGTCAGGGGTTATGGGAGACCCAGTACTTC,CASSQGLWETQYF
-,TRBV19,TRBJ2-6,-,TGTGCCAGTAGTATAGGGGGTTCTGGGGCCAACGTCCTGACTTTC,CASSIGGSGANVLTF
-,TRBV9,TRBJ2-4,-,TGTGCCAGCAGCGTAGAGTTATATGGACCTACTAACATTCAGTACTTC,CASSVELYGPTNIQYF
-,TRBV5-1,TRBJ2-7,TRBD1,TGCGCCAGCAGCGTTACCGGGACAGGGGGCGAGCAGTACTTC,CASSVTGTGGEQYF
-,TRBV7-2,TRBJ1-2,-,TGTGCCAGCAGCGCCGGTGGGGGTGGCTACACCTTC,CASSAGGGGYTF
-,TRBV7-6,TRBJ2-7,TRBD2,TGTGCCAGCAGCCCTAGGACTAGCCGCTCCTACGAGCAGTACTTC,CASSPRTSRSYEQYF
-,TRBV28,TRBJ2-2,-,TGTGCCAGCACCCAAACGGGACTTAACACCGGGGAGCTGTTTTTT,CASTQTGLNTGELFF
-,TRBV7-9,TRBJ2-6,-,TGTGCCAGCAGCTTTAGGTTCTGGGCCAACGTCCTGACTTTC,CASSFRFWANVLTF
-,TRBV19,TRBJ2-7,-,TGTGCCAGTAGTACTCAGCTAGCAGCCTACGAGCAGTACTTC,CASSTQLAAYEQYF
-,TRBV9,TRBJ2-1,TRBD2,TGTGCCAGCAGCGTCCTCCAGCGGGGGAACAATGAGCAGTTCTTC,CASSVLQRGNNEQFF
-,TRBV19,TRBJ2-6,TRBD1,TGTGCCAGTGGGACAGGGGGCGGGCGAGGGGCCAACGTCCTGACTTTC,CASGTGGGRGANVLTF
-,TRBV18,TRBJ2-4,TRBD1,TGTGCCAGCTCACCAAAGGACAGGGTTGACATTCAGTACTTC,CASSPKDRVDIQYF
-,TRBV10-3,TRBJ2-3,TRBD1,TGTGCCATCAAGGGACAGGGCACAGATACGCAGTATTTT,CAIKGQGTDTQYF
-,TRBV28,TRBJ2-3,-,TGTGCCAGCAGTAAGACAGCCACAGATACGCAGTATTTT,CASSKTATDTQYF
-,TRBV28,TRBJ2-3,TRBD1,TGTGCCAGCAGACAGGGGGGAGATACGCAGTATTTT,CASRQGGDTQYF
-,TRBV5-5,TRBJ2-1,TRBD1,TGTGCCAGCAGCGGGGGGACAGGGGTTTACAATGAGCAGTTCTTC,CASSGGTGVYNEQFF
-,TRBV29-1,TRBJ2-5,-,TGCAGCGTTAAAGGACACCGGCTTCGGGAGACCCAGTACTTC,CSVKGHRLRETQYF
-,TRBV6-1,TRBJ1-3,-,TGTGCCAGCAGGGTGGCCTCTGGAAACACCATATATTTT,CASRVASGNTIYF
-,TRBV6-1,TRBJ1-5,-,TGTGCCAGCACCATTCGGGTAGATCAGCCCCAGCATTTT,CASTIRVDQPQHF
-,TRBV5-4,TRBJ2-1,TRBD2,TGTGCCAGCAGCTTATATAAACTAGCGGGAGGGCCCAATGAGCAGTTCTTC,CASSLYKLAGGPNEQFF
-,TRBV4-1,TRBJ1-3,-,TGCGCCAGCAGCCAAAATCCTGGAAACACCATATATTTT,CASSQNPGNTIYF
-,TRBV11-2,TRBJ2-5,TRBD2,TGTGCCAGCAGCCCTGCAGGCGGGAGTGGAGAGACCCAGTACTTC,CASSPAGGSGETQYF
-,TRBV2,TRBJ2-1,-,TGTGCCAGCACCCACCGGGCCTTACAAAACAATGGGCAGTTCTTC,CASTHRALQNNGQFF
-,TRBV5-1,TRBJ2-7,-,TGCGCCAGCAGTCTGGAGGGACCTTTCAGCTCCTACGAGCAGTACTTC,CASSLEGPFSSYEQYF
-,TRBV5-4,TRBJ2-3,-,TGTGCCAGCAGCCAAGGCAGCACAGATACGCAGTATTTT,CASSQGSTDTQYF
-,TRBV6-5,TRBJ2-6,-,TGTGCCAGCAGTTACTCGACCCTCAGCGTCCTGACTTTC,CASSYSTLSVLTF
-,TRBV5-8,TRBJ2-7,TRBD1,TGTGCCAGCAGCACCGGGACAGGGAGGGAGCAGTACTTC,CASSTGTGREQYF
-,TRBV7-6,TRBJ2-1,TRBD1,TGTGCCAGCAGCCTTAGCCGGACAGGGTACAATGAGCAGTTCTTC,CASSLSRTGYNEQFF
-,TRBV18,TRBJ2-7,TRBD1,TGTGCCAGCTCACCCCCGGGACAGGGGTACGAGCAGTACTTC,CASSPPGQGYEQYF
-,TRBV18,TRBJ2-1,-,TGTGCCAGCTCACCAGGGATCTACTCGAATGAGCAGTTCTTC,CASSPGIYSNEQFF
-,TRBV6-5,TRBJ2-3,-,TGTGCCAGCAGGGGGACACCCGAGGCTCCAGATACGCAGTATTTT,CASRGTPEAPDTQYF
-,TRBV10-1,TRBJ2-3,TRBD2,TGCGCCAGCAGTGGCAGGACTAGCGGGAGTCCTGCAGATACGCAGTATTTT,CASSGRTSGSPADTQYF
-,TRBV5-1,TRBJ2-2,-,TGCGCCAGCAGCTTGAAGGCCGCAGCCGGGGAGCTGTTTTTT,CASSLKAAAGELFF
-,TRBV5-1,TRBJ2-4,TRBD1,TGCGCCAGCAGCGGACAGGGGTTGAATAACATTCAGTACTTC,CASSGQGLNNIQYF
-,TRBV11-1,TRBJ2-2,TRBD1,TGTGCCAGCACCAGACAGGGGATCGGGGAGCTGTTTTTT,CASTRQGIGELFF
-,TRBV12-5,TRBJ2-1,-,TGTGCTAGTGGTCACCGCGCGTGGGAGCAGTTCTTC,CASGHRAWEQFF
-,TRBV29-1,TRBJ1-5,-,TGCAGCGTTTGTCTGGGGCAGGGAGGTCAGCCCCAGCATTTT,CSVCLGQGGQPQHF
-,TRBV6-5,TRBJ2-7,-,TGTGCCAGCAGTGACTCCGGTATAAACTACGAGCAGTACTTC,CASSDSGINYEQYF
-,TRBV7-6,TRBJ2-7,TRBD2,TGTGCCAGCAGCTTTGGTACTAGCGCAACCTACGAGCAGTACTTC,CASSFGTSATYEQYF
-,TRBV5-1,TRBJ2-7,TRBD2,TGCGCCAGCAGTCTAGCGGGAAGGATATACGAGCAGTACTTC,CASSLAGRIYEQYF
-,TRBV7-9,TRBJ1-2,TRBD1,TGTGCCAGCAGCTCCTTAAGGGGGGGACAGCCCCGCTATGGCTACACCTTC,CASSSLRGGQPRYGYTF
once,TRBV28,TRBJ1-2,TRBD1,TGTGCCAGCATCTCAGGGGGATTAGGGTTCTACACCTTC,CASISGGLGFYTF